This T cell receptor beta chain was sequenced during a study of identical twins. In regard to this clonotype: Its specificity is unknown. Possible read error: a much larger clone is one base away.

TCRdb redid the calling of the 5' RACE reads with MiXCR, one entry per CDR3 protein. Among approximately 230,000 distinct CDR3 sequences listed, over 13% were seen once. Overall study results and limits: Fewer insertions were carried by abundant cord blood beta clonotypes, but none was seen in memory repertoires.

The V end was cut by 3 bases, the J end by 4 bases, with 6 bases between. The CDR3 is made up of 12 amino acids. Per germline, CDR1 SGHNT and CDR2 YYREEE (reference sequence). The chain employs TRBV5-4 and TRBJ2-3; D is ambiguous. This clonotype originated in a woman between 18 and 29 years old in good health. Sequenced material: memory (CD45RO+) T cells sorted from blood. The CDR3 is CASSSNPDTQYF. The CDR3 nucleotides are TGTGCCAGCAGCTCGAACCCAGATACGCAGTATTTT.